Described below is a single TCR beta chain sequence and its context. Its antigen is not known. Deep was the level used in running the assay. TCRdb's copy holds only in-frame clones and misses some; the assay was immunoSEQ multiplex PCR. The profile shows about 2,500,000 clones, just over 90% of them singletons. Germline CDR1 is MGHRA and CDR2 is YSYEKL. The germline V and J ends were trimmed by 0 bases and 7 bases, with 7 bases remaining between them. The CDR3 contains 13 residues. These data are taken from a study of shared clonotypes between healthy human individuals. Overall study findings and caveats: All-four-donor shared clonotypes had higher generation probabilities than non-shared clonotypes did.

What was sequenced was naive CD4+ T cells sorted from blood. This sample's subset: CD45RA+ positively selected. This TCR was sampled from a young man in good health. The chain couples TRBV4-1 to TRBJ1-3; TRBD1 might be the D (5 bases). The CDR3 DNA is TGCGCCAGCAGCCAAGACAGGGACAACACCATATATTTT. Translating gives CASSQDRDNTIYF.